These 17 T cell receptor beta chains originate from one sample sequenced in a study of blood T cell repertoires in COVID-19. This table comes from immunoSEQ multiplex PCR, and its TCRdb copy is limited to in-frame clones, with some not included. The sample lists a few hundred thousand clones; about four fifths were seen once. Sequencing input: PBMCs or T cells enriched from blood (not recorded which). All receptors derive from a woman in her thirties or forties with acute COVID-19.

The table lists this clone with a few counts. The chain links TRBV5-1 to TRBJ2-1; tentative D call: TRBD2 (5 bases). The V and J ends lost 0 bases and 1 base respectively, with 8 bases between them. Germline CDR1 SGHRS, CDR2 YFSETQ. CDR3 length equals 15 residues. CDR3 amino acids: CASSLERPSYNEQFF. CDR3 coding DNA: TGCGCCAGCAGCTTGGAGCGGCCTTCCTACAATGAGCAGTTCTTC.

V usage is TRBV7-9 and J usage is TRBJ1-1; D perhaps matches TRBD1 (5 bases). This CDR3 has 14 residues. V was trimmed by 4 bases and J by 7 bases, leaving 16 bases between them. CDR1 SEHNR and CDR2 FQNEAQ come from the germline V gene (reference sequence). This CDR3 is CASSSMGQQSEAFF. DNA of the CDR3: TGTGCCAGCAGCTCCATGGGGCAACAGAGTGAAGCTTTCTTT.

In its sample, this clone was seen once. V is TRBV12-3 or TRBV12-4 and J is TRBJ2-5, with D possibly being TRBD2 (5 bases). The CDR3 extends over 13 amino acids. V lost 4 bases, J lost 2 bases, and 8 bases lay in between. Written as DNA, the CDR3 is TGTGCCAGCAGTTCAGCGGCTCAAGAGACCCAGTACTTC. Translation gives CASSSAAQETQYF.

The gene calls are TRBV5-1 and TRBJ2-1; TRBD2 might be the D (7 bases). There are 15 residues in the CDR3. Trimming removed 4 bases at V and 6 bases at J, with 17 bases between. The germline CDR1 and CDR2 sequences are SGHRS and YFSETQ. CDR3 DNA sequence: TGCGCCAGCAGCCCAATGGGGGGGGCCTTCAATGAGCAGTTCTTC. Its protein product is CASSPMGGAFNEQFF.

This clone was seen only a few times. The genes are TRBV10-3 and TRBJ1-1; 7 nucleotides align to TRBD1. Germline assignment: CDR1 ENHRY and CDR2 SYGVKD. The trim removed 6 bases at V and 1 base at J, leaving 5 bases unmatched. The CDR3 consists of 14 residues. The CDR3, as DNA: TGTGCCATCAGGGGAAGGGGGCCGAACACTGAAGCTTTCTTT. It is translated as CAIRGRGPNTEAFF.

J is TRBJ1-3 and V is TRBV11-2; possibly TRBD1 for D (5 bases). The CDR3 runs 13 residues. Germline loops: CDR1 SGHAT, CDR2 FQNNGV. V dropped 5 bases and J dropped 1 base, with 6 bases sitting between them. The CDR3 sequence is CASSPGSGNTIYF. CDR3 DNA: TGTGCCAGCAGCCCAGGGTCTGGAAACACCATATATTTT.

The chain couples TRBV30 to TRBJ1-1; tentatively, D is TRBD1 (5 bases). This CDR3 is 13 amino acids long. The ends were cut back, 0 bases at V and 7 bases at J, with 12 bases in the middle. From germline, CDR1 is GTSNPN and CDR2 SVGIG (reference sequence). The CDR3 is CAWSVMGQDEAFF. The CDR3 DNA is TGTGCCTGGAGTGTCATGGGGCAGGATGAAGCTTTCTTT.

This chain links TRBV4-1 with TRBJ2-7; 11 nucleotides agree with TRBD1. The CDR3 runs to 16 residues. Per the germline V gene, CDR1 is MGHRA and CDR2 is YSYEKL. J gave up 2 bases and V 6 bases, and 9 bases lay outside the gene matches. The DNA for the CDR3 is TGCGCCAGCAGTACCGACGGGGGACAGGGGGCCTACGAGCAGTACTTC. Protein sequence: CASSTDGGQGAYEQYF.

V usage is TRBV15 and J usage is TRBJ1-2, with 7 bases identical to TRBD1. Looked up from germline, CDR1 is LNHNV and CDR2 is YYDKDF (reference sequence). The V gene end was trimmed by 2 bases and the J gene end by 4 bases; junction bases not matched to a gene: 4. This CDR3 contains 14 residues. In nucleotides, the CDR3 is TGTGCCACCAGCAGAAAGGGACAGATCTATGGCTACACCTTC. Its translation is CATSRKGQIYGYTF.

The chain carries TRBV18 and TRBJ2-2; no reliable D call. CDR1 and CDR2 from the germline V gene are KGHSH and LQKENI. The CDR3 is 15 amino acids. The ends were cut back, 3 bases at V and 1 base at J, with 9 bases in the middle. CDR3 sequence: CASSPQQRNTGELFF. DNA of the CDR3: TGTGCCAGCTCACCGCAACAGAGGAACACCGGGGAGCTGTTTTTT. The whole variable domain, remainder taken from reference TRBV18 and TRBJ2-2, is NAGVMQNPRHLVRRRGQEARLRCSPMKGHSHVYWYRQLPEEGLKFMVYLQKENIIDESGMPKERFSAEFPKEGPSILRIQQVVRGDSAAYFCASSPQQRNTGELFFGEGSRLTVL.

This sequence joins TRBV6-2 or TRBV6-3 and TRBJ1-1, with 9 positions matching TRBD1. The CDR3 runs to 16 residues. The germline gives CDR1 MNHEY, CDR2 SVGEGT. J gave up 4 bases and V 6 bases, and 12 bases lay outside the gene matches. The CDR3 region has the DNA TGTGCCAGCAGCCCGACCGTCGGACAGGGGAGCACTGAAGCTTTCTTT. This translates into CASSPTVGQGSTEAFF.

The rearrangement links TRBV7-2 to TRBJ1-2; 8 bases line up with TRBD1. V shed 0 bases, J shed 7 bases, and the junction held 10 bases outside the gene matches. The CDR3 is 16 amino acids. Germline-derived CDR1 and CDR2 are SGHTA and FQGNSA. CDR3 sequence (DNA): TGTGCCAGCAGCTTAGCGCTCGACAGGGGCCCTATTGGCTACACCTTC. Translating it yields CASSLALDRGPIGYTF.

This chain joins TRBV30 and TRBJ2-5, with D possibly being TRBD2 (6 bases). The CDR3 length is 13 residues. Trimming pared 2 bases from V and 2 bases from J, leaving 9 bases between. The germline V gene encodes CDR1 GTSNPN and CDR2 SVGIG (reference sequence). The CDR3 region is CAWSKRVQETQYF. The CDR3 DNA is TGTGCCTGGAGTAAGCGGGTGCAAGAGACCCAGTACTTC.

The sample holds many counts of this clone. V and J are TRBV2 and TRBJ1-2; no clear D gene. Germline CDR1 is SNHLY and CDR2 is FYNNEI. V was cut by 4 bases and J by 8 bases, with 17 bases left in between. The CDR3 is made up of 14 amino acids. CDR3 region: CASSGAGVLWGYTF. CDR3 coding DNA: TGTGCCAGCAGTGGCGCCGGAGTACTTTGGGGCTACACCTTC.

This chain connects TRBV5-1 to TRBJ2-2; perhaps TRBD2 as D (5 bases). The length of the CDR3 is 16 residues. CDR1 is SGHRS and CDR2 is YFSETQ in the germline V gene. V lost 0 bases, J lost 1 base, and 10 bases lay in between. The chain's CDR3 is CASSLDRTGNTGELFF. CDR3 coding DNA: TGCGCCAGCAGCTTGGATCGGACTGGGAACACCGGGGAGCTGTTTTTT.

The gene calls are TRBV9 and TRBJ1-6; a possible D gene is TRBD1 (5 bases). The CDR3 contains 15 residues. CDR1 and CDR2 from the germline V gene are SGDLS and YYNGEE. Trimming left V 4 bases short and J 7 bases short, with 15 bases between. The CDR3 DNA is TGTGCCAGCAGCCCCGGAGCGGGGGAAAATTCACCCCTCCACTTT. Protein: CASSPGAGENSPLHF.

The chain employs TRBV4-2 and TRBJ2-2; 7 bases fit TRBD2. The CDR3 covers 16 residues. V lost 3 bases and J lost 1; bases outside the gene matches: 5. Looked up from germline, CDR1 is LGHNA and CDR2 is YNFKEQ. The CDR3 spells CASSHVASGNTGELFF. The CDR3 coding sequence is TGTGCCAGCAGCCATGTGGCTAGCGGGAACACCGGGGAGCTGTTTTTT.